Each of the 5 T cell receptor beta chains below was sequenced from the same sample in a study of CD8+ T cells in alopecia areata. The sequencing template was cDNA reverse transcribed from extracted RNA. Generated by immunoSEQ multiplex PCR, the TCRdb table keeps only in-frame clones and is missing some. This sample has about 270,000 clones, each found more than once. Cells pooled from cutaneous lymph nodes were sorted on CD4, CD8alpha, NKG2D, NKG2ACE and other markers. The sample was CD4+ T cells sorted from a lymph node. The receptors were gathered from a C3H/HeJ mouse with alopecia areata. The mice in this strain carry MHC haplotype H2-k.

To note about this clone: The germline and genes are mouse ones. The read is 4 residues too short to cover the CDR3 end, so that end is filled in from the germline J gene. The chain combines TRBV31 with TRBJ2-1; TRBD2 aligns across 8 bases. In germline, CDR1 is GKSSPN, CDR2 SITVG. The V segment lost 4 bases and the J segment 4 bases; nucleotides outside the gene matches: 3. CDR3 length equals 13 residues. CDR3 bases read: TGTGCCTGGAACCTGGGGGGTTATGCT. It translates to CAWNLGGYA. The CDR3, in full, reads CAWNLGGYAEQFF. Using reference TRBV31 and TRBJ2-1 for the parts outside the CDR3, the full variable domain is AQTIHQWPVAEIKAVGSPLSLGCTIKGKSSPNLYWYWQATGGTLQQLFYSITVGQVESVVQLNLSASRPKDDQFILSTEKLLLSHSGFYLCAWNLGGYAEQFFGPGTRLTVL.

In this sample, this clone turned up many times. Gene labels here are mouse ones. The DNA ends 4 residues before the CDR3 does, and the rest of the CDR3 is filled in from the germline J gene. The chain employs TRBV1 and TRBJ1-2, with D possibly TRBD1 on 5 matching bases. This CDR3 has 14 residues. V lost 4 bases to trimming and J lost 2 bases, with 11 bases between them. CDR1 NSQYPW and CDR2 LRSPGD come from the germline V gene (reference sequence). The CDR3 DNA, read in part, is TGCACCTGCAGTGGGGGAGGGGAGAACTCC. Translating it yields CTCSGGGENS. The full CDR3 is CTCSGGGENSDYTF.

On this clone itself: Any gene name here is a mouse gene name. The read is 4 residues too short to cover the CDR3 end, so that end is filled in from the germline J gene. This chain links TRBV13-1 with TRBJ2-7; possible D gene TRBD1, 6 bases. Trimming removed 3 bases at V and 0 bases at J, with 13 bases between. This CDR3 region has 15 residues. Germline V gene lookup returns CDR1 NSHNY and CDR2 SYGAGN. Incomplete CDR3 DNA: TGTGCCAGCAGTGTCGGACAGCCGAGCTCCTAT. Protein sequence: CASSVGQPSSY. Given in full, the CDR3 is CASSVGQPSSYEQYF.

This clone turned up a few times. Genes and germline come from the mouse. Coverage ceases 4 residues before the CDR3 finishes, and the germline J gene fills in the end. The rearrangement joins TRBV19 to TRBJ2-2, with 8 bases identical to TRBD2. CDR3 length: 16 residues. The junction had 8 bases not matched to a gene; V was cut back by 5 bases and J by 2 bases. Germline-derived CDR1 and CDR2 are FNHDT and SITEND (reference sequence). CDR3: CASRWGGGQNTGQLYF. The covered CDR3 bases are TGTGCCAGCAGATGGGGGGGAGGACAGAACACCGGG.

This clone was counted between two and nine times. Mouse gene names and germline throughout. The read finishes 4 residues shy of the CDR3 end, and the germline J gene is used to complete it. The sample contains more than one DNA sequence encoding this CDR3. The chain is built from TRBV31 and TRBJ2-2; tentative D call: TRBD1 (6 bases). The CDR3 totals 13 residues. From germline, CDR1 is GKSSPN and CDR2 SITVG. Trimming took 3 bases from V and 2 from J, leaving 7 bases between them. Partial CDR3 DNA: TGTGCCTGGAGACAGGGTAACACCGGG. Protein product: CAWRQGNTG. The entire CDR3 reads CAWRQGNTGQLYF.